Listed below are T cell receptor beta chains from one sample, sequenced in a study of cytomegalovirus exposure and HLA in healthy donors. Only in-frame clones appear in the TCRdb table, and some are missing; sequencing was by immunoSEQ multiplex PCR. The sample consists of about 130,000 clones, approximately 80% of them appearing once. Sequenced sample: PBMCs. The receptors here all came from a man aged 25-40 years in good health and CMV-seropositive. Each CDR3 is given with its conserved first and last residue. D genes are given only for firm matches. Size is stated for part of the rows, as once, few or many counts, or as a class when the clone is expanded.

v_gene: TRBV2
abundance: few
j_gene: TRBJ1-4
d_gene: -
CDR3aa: CASRVESSGNEKLFF
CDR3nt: TGTGCCAGCAGGGTGGAGTCCTCTGGTAATGAAAAACTGTTTTTT

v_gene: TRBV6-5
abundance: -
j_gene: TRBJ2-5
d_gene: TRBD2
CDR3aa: CASSLLAAQETQYF
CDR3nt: TGTGCCAGCAGCCTACTAGCGGCCCAAGAGACCCAGTACTTC

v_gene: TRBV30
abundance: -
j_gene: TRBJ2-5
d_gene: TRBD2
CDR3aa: CAWSVGRGVKTQYF
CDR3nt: TGTGCCTGGAGTGTGGGGAGGGGAGTAAAGACCCAGTACTTC

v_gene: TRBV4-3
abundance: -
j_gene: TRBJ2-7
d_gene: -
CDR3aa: CASSPRTGSSYEQYF
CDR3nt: TGCGCCAGCAGCCCGAGAACAGGATCCTCCTACGAGCAGTACTTC

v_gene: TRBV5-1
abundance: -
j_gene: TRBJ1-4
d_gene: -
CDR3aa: CASSLAGTTNEKLFF
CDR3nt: TGCGCCAGCAGCTTGGCGGGGACAACTAATGAAAAACTGTTTTTT

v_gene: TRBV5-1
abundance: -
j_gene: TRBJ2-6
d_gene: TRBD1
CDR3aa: CASSLDSPDRGLGGANVLTF
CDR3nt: TGCGCCAGCAGCTTGGACTCTCCCGACAGGGGGCTAGGTGGGGCCAACGTCCTGACTTTC

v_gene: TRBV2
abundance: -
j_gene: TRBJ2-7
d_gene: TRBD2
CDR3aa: CASSTRLGRGGEYF
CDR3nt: TGTGCCAGCAGTACGAGATTAGGGCGGGGGGGCGAGTACTTC

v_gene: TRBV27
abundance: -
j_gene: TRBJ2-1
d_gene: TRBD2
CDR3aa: CASSLLGGGTHEQFF
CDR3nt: TGTGCCAGCAGTCTCCTGGGGGGAGGGACGCATGAGCAGTTCTTC

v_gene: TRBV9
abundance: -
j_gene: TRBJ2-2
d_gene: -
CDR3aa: CASSVVSGELFF
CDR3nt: TGTGCCAGCAGCGTAGTGAGCGGGGAGCTGTTTTTT

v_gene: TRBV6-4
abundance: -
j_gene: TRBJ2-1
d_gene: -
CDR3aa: CASSDSKRSNNEQFF
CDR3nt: TGTGCCAGCAGTGACTCTAAGCGGAGCAACAATGAGCAGTTCTTC

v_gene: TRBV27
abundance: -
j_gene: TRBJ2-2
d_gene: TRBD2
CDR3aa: CASSGRSGGENTGELFF
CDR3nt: TGTGCCAGCAGCGGGCGTAGCGGGGGGGAAAACACCGGGGAGCTGTTTTTT

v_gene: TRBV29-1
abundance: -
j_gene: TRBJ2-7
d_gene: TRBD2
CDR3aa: CSAVAGGQYEQYF
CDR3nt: TGCAGCGCTGTGGCGGGGGGCCAGTACGAGCAGTACTTC

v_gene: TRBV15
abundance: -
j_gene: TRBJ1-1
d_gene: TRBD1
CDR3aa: CATSSTTTGLNTEAFF
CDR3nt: TGTGCCACCAGCAGCACCACGACAGGGTTGAACACTGAAGCTTTCTTT

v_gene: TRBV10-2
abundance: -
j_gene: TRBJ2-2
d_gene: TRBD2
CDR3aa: CASSESYRGGGGELFF
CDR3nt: TGCGCCAGCAGTGAGTCGTATCGGGGGGGCGGCGGGGAGCTGTTTTTT

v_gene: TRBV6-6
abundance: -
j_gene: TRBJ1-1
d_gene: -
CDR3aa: CASSYSDKMNTEAFF
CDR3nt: TGTGCCAGCAGTTACTCCGACAAGATGAACACTGAAGCTTTCTTT